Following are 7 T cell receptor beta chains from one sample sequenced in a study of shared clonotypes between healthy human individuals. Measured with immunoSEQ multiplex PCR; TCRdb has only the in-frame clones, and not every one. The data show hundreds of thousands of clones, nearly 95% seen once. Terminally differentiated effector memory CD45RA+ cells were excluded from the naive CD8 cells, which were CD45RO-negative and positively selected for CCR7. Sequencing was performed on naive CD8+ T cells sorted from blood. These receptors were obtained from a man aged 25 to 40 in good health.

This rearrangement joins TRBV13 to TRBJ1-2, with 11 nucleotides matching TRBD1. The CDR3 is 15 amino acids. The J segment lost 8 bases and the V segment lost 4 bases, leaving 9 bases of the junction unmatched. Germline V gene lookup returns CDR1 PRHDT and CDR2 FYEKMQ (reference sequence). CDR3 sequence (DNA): TGTGCCAGCAGCTCGGGGACAGGGGGAGTTGGAGGCTACACCTTC. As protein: CASSSGTGGVGGYTF.

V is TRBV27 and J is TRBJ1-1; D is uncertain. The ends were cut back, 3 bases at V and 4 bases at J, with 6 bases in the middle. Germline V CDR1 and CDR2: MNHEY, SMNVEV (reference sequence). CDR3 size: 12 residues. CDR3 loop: CASSFKSTEAFF. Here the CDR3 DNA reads TGTGCCAGCAGTTTCAAAAGCACTGAAGCTTTCTTT.

In DNA, the CDR3 is TGTGCCAGCAGTTCGCTAGCGGGAGGCCAAGAGACCCAGTACTTC. This translates into CASSSLAGGQETQYF. This sequence joins TRBV27 and TRBJ2-5; 11 nucleotides match TRBD2. The CDR3 is 15 amino acids. Per the germline V gene, CDR1 is MNHEY and CDR2 is SMNVEV (reference sequence). The V and J ends lost 4 bases and 1 base, in that order; junction bases with no gene match: 2.

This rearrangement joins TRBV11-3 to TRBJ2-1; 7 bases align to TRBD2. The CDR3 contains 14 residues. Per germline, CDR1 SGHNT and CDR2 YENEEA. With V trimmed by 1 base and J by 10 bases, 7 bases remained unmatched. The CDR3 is CASSLVGASGEQFF. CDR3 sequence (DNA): TGTGCCAGCAGCTTAGTCGGGGCTAGCGGCGAGCAGTTCTTC.

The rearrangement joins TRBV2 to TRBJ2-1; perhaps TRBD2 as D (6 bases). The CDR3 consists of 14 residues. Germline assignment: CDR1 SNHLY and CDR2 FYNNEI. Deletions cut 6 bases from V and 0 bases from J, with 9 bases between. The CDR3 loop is CASRTEGSYNEQFF. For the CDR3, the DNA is TGTGCCAGCAGGACGGAGGGCTCCTACAATGAGCAGTTCTTC. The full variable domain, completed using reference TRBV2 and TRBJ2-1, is EPEVTQTPSHQVTQMGQEVILRCVPISNHLYFYWYRQILGQKVEFLVSFYNNEISEKSEIFDDQFSVERPDGSNFTLKIRSTKLEDSAMYFCASRTEGSYNEQFFGPGTRLTVL.

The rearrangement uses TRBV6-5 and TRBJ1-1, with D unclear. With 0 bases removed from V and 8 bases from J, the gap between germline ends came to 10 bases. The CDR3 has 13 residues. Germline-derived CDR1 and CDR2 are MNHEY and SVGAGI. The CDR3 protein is CASSYSSSGEAFF. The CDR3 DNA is TGTGCCAGCAGTTACTCGAGCAGCGGAGAAGCTTTCTTT.

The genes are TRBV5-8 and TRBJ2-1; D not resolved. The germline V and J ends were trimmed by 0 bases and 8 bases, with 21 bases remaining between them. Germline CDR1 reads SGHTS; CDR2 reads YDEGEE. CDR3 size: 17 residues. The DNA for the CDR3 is TGTGCCAGCAGCTTGGGTGCAGACCGAAGCGTTTTGGATGAGCAGTTCTTC. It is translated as CASSLGADRSVLDEQFF.